The clone carrying this TCR beta chain occurred once. Data came from immunoSEQ multiplex PCR; TCRdb stores just in-frame clones and leaves some out. The table has approximately 280,000 clones, 86% seen once. The data derive from a study of cytomegalovirus exposure and HLA in healthy donors. As for the study in general: A later analysis reported the same platform for the 110 or so validation repertoires and the approximately 720 first-cohort repertoires.

The CDR3 is made up of 13 amino acids. Per the germline V gene, CDR1 is MDHEN and CDR2 is SYDVKM. V was shortened by 9 bases and J by 15 bases, with 21 bases between the two germline ends. The sequence derives from a woman aged 18-35 years in good health and CMV-seronegative. Specimen: PBMCs. The chain couples TRBV28 to TRBJ1-6; tentative D call: TRBD1 (6 bases). The CDR3 nucleotides read TGTGCCAGTAGGGGGGGGACGGGAGGTTTCCTCCACTTT. This encodes CASRGGTGGFLHF.